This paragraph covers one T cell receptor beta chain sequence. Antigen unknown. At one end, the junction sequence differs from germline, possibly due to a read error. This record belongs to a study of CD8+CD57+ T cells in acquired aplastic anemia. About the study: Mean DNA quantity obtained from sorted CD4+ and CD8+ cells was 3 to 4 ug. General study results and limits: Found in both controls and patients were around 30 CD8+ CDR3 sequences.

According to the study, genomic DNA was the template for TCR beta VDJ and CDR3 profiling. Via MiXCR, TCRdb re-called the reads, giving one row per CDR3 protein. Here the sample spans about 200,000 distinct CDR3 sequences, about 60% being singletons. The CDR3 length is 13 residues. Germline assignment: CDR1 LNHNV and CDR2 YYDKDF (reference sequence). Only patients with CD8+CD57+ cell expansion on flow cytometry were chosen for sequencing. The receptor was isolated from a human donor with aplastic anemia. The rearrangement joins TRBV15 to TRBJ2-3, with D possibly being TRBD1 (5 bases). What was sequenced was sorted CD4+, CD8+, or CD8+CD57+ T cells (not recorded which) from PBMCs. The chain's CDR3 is CVTSLSGPDTQYF. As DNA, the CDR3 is TGTGTCACCAGCTTATCAGGGCCAGATACGCAGTATTTT.